The 11 T cell receptor beta chains given below trace back to one sample, sequenced in a study of blood T cell repertoires in COVID-19. The data were produced by immunoSEQ multiplex PCR, yet TCRdb's version contains in-frame clones alone and is incomplete. The sample includes roughly 330,000 clones, 89% of them seen just once. The sequenced material came from peripheral blood. These receptors were collected from a man younger than 35 who had recovered from COVID-19.

The V and J genes are TRBV6-2 or TRBV6-3 and TRBJ1-2; TRBD1 matches at 9 bases. Germline V CDR1 and CDR2: MNHEY, SVGEGT. The CDR3 is made up of 14 amino acids. V lost 4 bases, J lost 6 bases, and 6 bases stayed unmatched. CDR3 in DNA: TGTGCCAGCAGTTGGTCGGGACAGGGAGATGGCTACACCTTC. Its protein product is CASSWSGQGDGYTF.

V gene TRBV3-1 (or the pseudogene TRBV3-2) combines with J gene TRBJ1-5; D is unclear. The CDR3 covers 14 residues. V lost 1 base to trimming and J lost 6 bases, with 10 bases between them. Germline lookup yields CDR1 LGHDT and CDR2 YNNKEL (reference sequence). CDR3 nucleotides: TGTGCCAGCAGCCAAGGTATGGGAGGTCAGCCCCAGCATTTT. This sequence encodes CASSQGMGGQPQHF.

The chain is built from TRBV3-1 (or the pseudogene TRBV3-2) and TRBJ2-2; 10 bases agree with TRBD1. V dropped 4 bases and J dropped 4; count of bases not matched to a gene: 0. The CDR3 is 14 amino acids. CDR1 is LGHDT and CDR2 is YNNKEL in the germline V gene (reference sequence). The CDR3 reads CASSRTGGTGELFF. Here the CDR3 DNA reads TGTGCCAGCAGCCGGACAGGGGGCACCGGGGAGCTGTTTTTT.

The rearrangement joins TRBV29-1 to TRBJ1-3; 8 bases agree with TRBD1. Losses at the gene ends were 5 bases for V and 2 bases for J; bases not matched to a gene: 2. Germline CDR1 is SQVTM and CDR2 is ANQGSEA. This CDR3 has 13 amino acids. The CDR3 DNA follows: TGCAGCGTTCTACAGGGGGCTGGAAACACCATATATTTT. Encoded protein: CSVLQGAGNTIYF.

V is TRBV7-9 and J is TRBJ2-7; possibly TRBD1 for D (5 bases). V was shortened by 11 bases and J by 4 bases, with 12 bases between the two germline ends. CDR1 and CDR2 from the germline V gene are SEHNR and FQNEAQ (reference sequence). The CDR3 covers 11 residues. In nucleotides, the CDR3 is TGTGCCGGGCAGGGCGCGTACGAGCAGTACTTC. It translates to CAGQGAYEQYF. The full variable domain, in which reference TRBV7-9 and TRBJ2-7 provide the parts outside the CDR3, is DTGVSQNPRHKITKRGQNVTFRCDPISEHNRLYWYRQTLGQGPEFLTYFQNEAQLEKSRLLSDRFSAERPKGSFSTLEIQRTEQGDSAMYLCAGQGAYEQYFGPGTRLTVT.

V is TRBV18 and J is TRBJ2-3; possibly TRBD2 for D (5 bases). CDR1 and CDR2 from the germline V gene are KGHSH and LQKENI. The CDR3 contains 14 residues. The V end lost 2 bases, the J end lost 2 bases, and 8 bases lay between the germline ends. The chain's CDR3 is CASSPGSLTDTQYF. CDR3 DNA: TGTGCCAGCTCACCAGGGAGCCTCACAGATACGCAGTATTTT.

The rearrangement joins TRBV6-5 to TRBJ2-7; 8 bases fit TRBD2. The V and J ends lost 0 bases and 3 bases, in that order; junction bases with no gene match: 7. The germline gives CDR1 MNHEY, CDR2 SVGAGI. CDR3 length equals 16 residues. The CDR3 coding sequence is TGTGCCAGCAGTTACTCGAAACGGGAGGGTCTCTACGAGCAGTACTTC. This translates into CASSYSKREGLYEQYF.

The chain links TRBV4-3 to TRBJ1-1; TRBD1 aligns across 7 bases. The CDR3 totals 15 residues. Trimming took 0 bases from V and 4 from J; bases not matched to a gene: 5. Germline CDR1 LGHNA, CDR2 YSLEER. This chain's CDR3 is CASSQDSAGGTEAFF. The CDR3 nucleotides read TGCGCCAGCAGCCAAGATTCGGCAGGGGGCACTGAAGCTTTCTTT.

V gene TRBV6-1 combines with J gene TRBJ1-1; TRBD1 matches at 11 bases. Germline V gene sequence: CDR1 MNHNS, CDR2 SASEGT. Unmatched junction bases numbered 5, after V lost 1 base and J lost 7 bases. The CDR3 has 15 residues. The CDR3 nucleotides read TGTGCCAGCAGTGAAGGGACAGGGGGCTGGAATGAAGCTTTCTTT. Amino acid sequence: CASSEGTGGWNEAFF.

CDR3 sequence: CASSRTGGDPYEQYF. The CDR3 bases are TGCGCCAGCAGCCGGACGGGCGGGGATCCCTACGAGCAGTACTTC. V usage is TRBV5-1 and J usage is TRBJ2-7; D might be TRBD2 (6 bases). The germline V gene encodes CDR1 SGHRS and CDR2 YFSETQ. This CDR3 is built from 15 residues. V gave up 4 bases and J gave up 2 bases, with 16 bases separating them.

The chain has TRBV14 and TRBJ1-3; possibly TRBD1 for D (6 bases). The length of the CDR3 is 14 residues. The germline gives CDR1 SGHDN, CDR2 FVKESK. V lost 4 bases and J lost 0, with 7 bases in between. CDR3 nucleotide sequence: TGTGCCAGCAGCCCGGGACACTCTGGAAACACCATATATTTT. Translation gives CASSPGHSGNTIYF.